These 20 T cell receptor beta chains came from one sample sequenced in a study of blood T cell repertoires in COVID-19. Generated by immunoSEQ multiplex PCR, the TCRdb table keeps only in-frame clones and is missing some. This table has around 120,000 clones, roughly 90% appearing once. The specimen sequenced was peripheral blood. The source of these receptors is a man between 60 and 75 years old with COVID-19, enrolled during active disease.

The chain joins TRBV6-2 or TRBV6-3 to TRBJ1-2; D not certain. The CDR3 length is 16 residues. Germline assignment: CDR1 MNHEY and CDR2 SVGEGT. The V gene lost 1 base and the J gene lost 7 bases, with 19 bases spanning the gap. The CDR3 protein is CASSYYPQLWSSGYTF. In nucleotides, the CDR3 is TGTGCCAGCAGTTACTACCCCCAACTCTGGTCGTCTGGCTACACCTTC.

This chain uses TRBV2 with TRBJ2-7, with TRBD2 identical over 10 bases. The trim removed 1 base at V and 3 bases at J, leaving 3 bases unmatched. Germline loops: CDR1 SNHLY, CDR2 FYNNEI. This CDR3 contains 15 residues. Here the CDR3 reads CASSEGAGGFYEQYF. The DNA for the CDR3 is TGTGCCAGCAGTGAAGGAGCGGGAGGGTTCTACGAGCAGTACTTC.

The V and J genes are TRBV6-5 and TRBJ2-5; 7 bases fit TRBD2. Germline CDR1 and CDR2: MNHEY and SVGAGI. The CDR3 runs to 13 residues. The J segment lost 4 bases and the V segment lost 8 bases, leaving 7 bases of the junction unmatched. CDR3 nucleotide sequence: TGTGCCAGCTCGACTAGCAGGGTAGAGACCCAGTACTTC. Its protein product is CASSTSRVETQYF.

V is TRBV5-6 and J is TRBJ2-7, with TRBD2 matching 8 bases. The V gene end was trimmed by 3 bases and the J gene end by 4 bases; junction bases not matched to a gene: 3. Looked up from germline, CDR1 is SGHDT and CDR2 is YYEEEE. The CDR3 is 13 amino acids. CDR3 coding DNA: TGTGCCAGCAGCTACACTAGCGGTTACGAGCAGTACTTC. Its translation: CASSYTSGYEQYF.

This clone was observed a single time. The V call is TRBV6-5, the J call TRBJ1-6; D remains ambiguous. CDR3 length: 13 residues. Looked up from germline, CDR1 is MNHEY and CDR2 is SVGAGI. V was shortened by 6 bases and J by 6 bases, with 9 bases between the two germline ends. CDR3 in amino acids: CASSRSTNSPLHF. The CDR3, as DNA: TGTGCCAGCAGCCGCAGTACTAATTCACCCCTCCACTTT.

There are many counts of this clone. This chain links TRBV2 with TRBJ2-2; D gene ambiguous. CDR1 is SNHLY and CDR2 is FYNNEI in the germline V gene. CDR3 length: 13 residues. Trimming pared 4 bases from V and 3 bases from J, leaving 6 bases between. CDR3 protein: CASSARYTGELFF. CDR3 DNA sequence: TGTGCCAGCAGTGCGCGTTACACCGGGGAGCTGTTTTTT.

The V and J genes are TRBV5-4 and TRBJ2-1; 12 bases align to TRBD2. Germline trimming cut 3 bases from V and 5 bases from J; bases unmatched to any gene: 3. Germline V gives CDR1 SGHNT, CDR2 YYREEE (reference sequence). The CDR3 covers 15 residues. The CDR3 spells CASSSRLAGDNEQFF. The DNA of the CDR3 is TGTGCCAGCAGCTCAAGACTAGCGGGAGACAATGAGCAGTTCTTC.

This sequence joins TRBV29-1 and TRBJ2-7; 9 bases fit TRBD1. Germline V gene lookup returns CDR1 SQVTM and CDR2 ANQGSEA. Unmatched junction bases numbered 7, after V lost 1 base and J lost 9 bases. The length of the CDR3 is 13 residues. CDR3 sequence reads: CSVEAQTGGGQYF. The CDR3 DNA follows: TGCAGCGTTGAAGCCCAGACAGGGGGTGGGCAGTACTTC.

V and J are TRBV11-3 and TRBJ2-1; tentatively, D is TRBD2 (5 bases). Germline CDR1 and CDR2: SGHNT and YENEEA. The CDR3 length is 13 residues. The V and J ends lost 6 bases and 4 bases respectively, with 10 bases between them. The CDR3 DNA reads TGTGCCAGCAGTTCGCAGCGGTACAATGAGCAGTTCTTC. Encoded protein: CASSSQRYNEQFF.

This rearrangement joins TRBV30 to TRBJ2-5, with TRBD2 as a possible D gene (6 bases). The V gene's germline CDR1 is GTSNPN and CDR2 SVGIG (reference sequence). The CDR3 spans 12 residues. V lost 2 bases, J lost 4 bases, and 8 bases lay in between. CDR3 region: CAWSIGGETQYF. For the CDR3, the DNA is TGTGCCTGGAGTATCGGGGGAGAGACCCAGTACTTC.

The V and J genes are TRBV27 and TRBJ1-2; a weak D match, TRBD1 (5 bases). CDR1 MNHEY and CDR2 SMNVEV come from the germline V gene (reference sequence). V was clipped by 5 bases and J by 5 bases, with 15 bases between them. This CDR3 spans 14 amino acids. CDR3 nucleotides: TGTGCCAGCAGTCCAATCGAGGGGACTTATGGCTACACCTTC. Its protein is CASSPIEGTYGYTF.

This clone was seen only once. The chain recombines TRBV4-1 with TRBJ2-7, with 13 bases matching TRBD2. Germline trimming cut 2 bases from V and 1 base from J; bases unmatched to any gene: 5. CDR1 is MGHRA and CDR2 is YSYEKL in the germline V gene. The CDR3 totals 17 residues. The CDR3 DNA reads as TGCGCCAGCAGCCAACCGGGACTAGCGGGAACTTCCTACGAGCAGTACTTC. It encodes CASSQPGLAGTSYEQYF.

CDR3 amino acids: CATSIGGVLSYEQYF. The CDR3 region has the DNA TGTGCCACCAGCATAGGGGGAGTTCTCTCCTACGAGCAGTACTTC. The chain joins TRBV15 to TRBJ2-7; D possibly corresponds to TRBD1 (6 bases). Germline lookup yields CDR1 LNHNV and CDR2 YYDKDF (reference sequence). The CDR3 has 15 residues. V was clipped by 4 bases and J by 0 bases, with 13 bases between them.

This clone appeared a single time. The chain links TRBV28 to TRBJ2-7, with 11 bases identical to TRBD1. After removal of 5 bases from V and 3 bases from J, the junction contained 6 bases not matched to a gene. In germline, CDR1 is MDHEN, CDR2 SYDVKM. The CDR3 sequence is 15 residues long. CDR3 protein: CASSPPDRGLYEQYF. The CDR3 bases are TGTGCCAGCAGTCCCCCGGACAGGGGGCTCTACGAGCAGTACTTC. The full variable domain, with the rest looked up from reference TRBV28 and TRBJ2-7, is DVKVTQSSRYLVKRTGEKVFLECVQDMDHENMFWYRQDPGLGLRLIYFSYDVKMKEKGDIPEGYSVSREKKERFSLILESASTNQTSMYLCASSPPDRGLYEQYFGPGTRLTVT.

As to this clone: Germline is not matched at one junction end, which may reflect a read error. The chain recombines TRBV5-4 with TRBJ1-2; D may be TRBD1 (5 bases). This CDR3 is 14 amino acids long. Germline CDR1 SGHNT, CDR2 YYREEE (reference sequence). The CDR3 coding sequence is TGTGCCAGCAGCGAGGGACTGACCCTTTATGACTACACCTTC. It yields the protein CASSEGLTLYDYTF.

This clone was recorded once. The chain's CDR3 is CASSSGLNTEAFF. The DNA of the CDR3 is TGTGCCAGCAGCTCAGGGTTAAACACTGAAGCTTTCTTT. V gene TRBV7-8 combines with J gene TRBJ1-1, with a weak D call TRBD1 (5 bases). The CDR3 is 13 amino acids. Trimming pared 4 bases from V and 2 bases from J, leaving 8 bases between. CDR1 SGHVS and CDR2 FQNEAQ come from the germline V gene. The complete variable domain, with remaining parts taken from reference TRBV7-8 and TRBJ1-1, reads GAGVSQSPRYKVAKRGQDVALRCDPISGHVSLFWYQQALGQGPEFLTYFQNEAQLDKSGLPSDRFFAERPEGSVSTLKIQRTQQEDSAVYLCASSSGLNTEAFFGQGTRLTVV.

The J gene is TRBJ1-6, the V gene TRBV5-8; TRBD1 is a possible D gene (5 bases). The V gene lost 2 bases and the J gene lost 8 bases, with 8 bases spanning the gap. Germline-derived CDR1 and CDR2 are SGHTS and YDEGEE. The CDR3 has 13 residues. The DNA of the CDR3 is TGTGCCAGCAGCTTCAGGGCGGATTCACCCCTCCACTTT. Its translation is CASSFRADSPLHF.

CDR3 nucleotide sequence: TGCGCCAGCAGCGCACAGGGGACCGATGGCTACACCTTC. It yields the protein CASSAQGTDGYTF. The V and J genes are TRBV5-1 and TRBJ1-2; 7 nucleotides align to TRBD1. Germline-derived CDR1 and CDR2 are SGHRS and YFSETQ. CDR3 length equals 13 residues. J was trimmed by 6 bases and V by 4 bases; bases with no gene match: 6.

The count of this clone is one. The chain links TRBV2 to TRBJ1-1; D call uncertain. The germline V gene encodes CDR1 SNHLY and CDR2 FYNNEI. Trimming removed 4 bases from V and 7 bases from J, with 10 bases in between. CDR3 length: 12 residues. The CDR3 reads CASSVGQLEAFF. The CDR3 DNA reads TGTGCCAGCAGTGTTGGGCAGCTTGAAGCTTTCTTT.

V is TRBV18 and J is TRBJ2-7; 12 bases fit TRBD1. From germline, CDR1 is KGHSH and CDR2 LQKENI. The length of the CDR3 is 16 residues. V gave up 5 bases and J gave up 5 bases; unmatched junction bases: 10. The CDR3 region is CASSIGTGGGGDEQYF. CDR3 in DNA: TGTGCCAGCTCAATCGGGACAGGGGGCGGAGGGGACGAGCAGTACTTC.